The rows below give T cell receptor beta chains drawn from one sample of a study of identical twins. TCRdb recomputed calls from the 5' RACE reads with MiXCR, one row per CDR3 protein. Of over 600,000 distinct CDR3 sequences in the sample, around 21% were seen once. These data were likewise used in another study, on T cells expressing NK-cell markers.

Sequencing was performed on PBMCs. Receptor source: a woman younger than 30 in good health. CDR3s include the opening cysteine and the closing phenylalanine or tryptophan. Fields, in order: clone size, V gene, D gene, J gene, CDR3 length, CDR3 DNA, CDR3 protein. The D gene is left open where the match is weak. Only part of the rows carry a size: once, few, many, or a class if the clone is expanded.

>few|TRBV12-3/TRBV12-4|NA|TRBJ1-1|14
TGTGCCAGCAGGGAGGGGAGTAGGGGCACTGAAGCTTTCTTT
CASREGSRGTEAFF
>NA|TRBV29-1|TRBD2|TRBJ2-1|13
TGCAGCGTTGACCTAGCGGGAGTCAGAGAGCAGTTCTTC
CSVDLAGVREQFF
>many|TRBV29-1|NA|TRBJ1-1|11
TGCACCGGACGGCTGAACACTGAAGCTTTCTTT
CTGRLNTEAFF
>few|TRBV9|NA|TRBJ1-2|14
TGTGCCAGCAGCCCAAGTGGCCGGGGATATGGCTACACCTTC
CASSPSGRGYGYTF
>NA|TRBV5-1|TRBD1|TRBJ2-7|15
TGCGCCAGCAGCTCGAGGGGACAGGGGTCCTACGAGCAGTACTTC
CASSSRGQGSYEQYF
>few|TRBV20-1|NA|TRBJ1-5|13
TGCAGTGCTATCGCGATGGGGAACCAGCCCCAGCATTTT
CSAIAMGNQPQHF
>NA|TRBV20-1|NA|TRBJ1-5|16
TGCAGTGCTAGAGGTGTCTTGGGGGGCCTAGATCAGCCCCAGCATTTT
CSARGVLGGLDQPQHF
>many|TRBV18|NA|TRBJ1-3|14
TGTGCCAGCTCACCGGCTACCTCTGGAAACACCATATATTTT
CASSPATSGNTIYF
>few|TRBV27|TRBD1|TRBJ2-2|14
TGTGCCAGCAGTCACAGGGGTGGCACCGGGGAGCTGTTTTTT
CASSHRGGTGELFF
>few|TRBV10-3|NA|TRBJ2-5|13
TGTGCCAGCGAGAAGAATCGTCAAGAGACCCAGTACTTC
CASEKNRQETQYF
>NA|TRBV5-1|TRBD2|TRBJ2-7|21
TGCGCCAGCAGCTTGTATGGGATCGGACTAGCGGGGGGCCGCAGGGTGTACGAGCAGTACTTC
CASSLYGIGLAGGRRVYEQYF
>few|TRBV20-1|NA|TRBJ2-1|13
TGCAGTGCTTGGAGGGCATCCTACAATGAGCAGTTCTTC
CSAWRASYNEQFF
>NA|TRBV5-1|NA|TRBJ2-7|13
TGCGCCAGCAGCTTGGGACAGGAGTACGAGCAGTACTTC
CASSLGQEYEQYF
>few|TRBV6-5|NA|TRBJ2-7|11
TGTGCCAGCAGTTCTCGACACGAGCAGTACTTC
CASSSRHEQYF
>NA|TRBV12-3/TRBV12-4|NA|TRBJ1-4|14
TGTGCCAGCAGCCGTATTCGGACAGCCGAAAAACTGTTTTTT
CASSRIRTAEKLFF
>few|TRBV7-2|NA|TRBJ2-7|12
TGTGCCAGCAGCTCTGACCGAATGAGGCAGTACTTC
CASSSDRMRQYF